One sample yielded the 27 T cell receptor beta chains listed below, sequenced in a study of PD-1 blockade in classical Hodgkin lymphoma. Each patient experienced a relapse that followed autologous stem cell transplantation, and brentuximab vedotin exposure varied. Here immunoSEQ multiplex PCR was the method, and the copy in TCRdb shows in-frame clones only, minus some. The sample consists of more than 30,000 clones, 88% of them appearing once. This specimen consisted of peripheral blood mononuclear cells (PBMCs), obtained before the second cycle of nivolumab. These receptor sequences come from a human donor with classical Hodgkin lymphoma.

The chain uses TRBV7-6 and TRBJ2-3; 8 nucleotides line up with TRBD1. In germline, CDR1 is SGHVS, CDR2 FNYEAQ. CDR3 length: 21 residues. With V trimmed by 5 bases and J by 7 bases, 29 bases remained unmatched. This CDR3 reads CASSLSGAGGYSGPITHTQYF. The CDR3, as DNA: TGTGCCAGCAGCCTATCGGGGGCAGGGGGCTATTCCGGACCGATCACCCATACGCAGTATTTT.

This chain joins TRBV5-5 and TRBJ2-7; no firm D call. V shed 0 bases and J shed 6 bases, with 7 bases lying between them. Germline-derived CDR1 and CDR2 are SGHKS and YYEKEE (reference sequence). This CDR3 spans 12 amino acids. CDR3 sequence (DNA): TGTGCCAGCAGCTTGGGGGTGGGCGAGCAGTACTTC. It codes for CASSLGVGEQYF.

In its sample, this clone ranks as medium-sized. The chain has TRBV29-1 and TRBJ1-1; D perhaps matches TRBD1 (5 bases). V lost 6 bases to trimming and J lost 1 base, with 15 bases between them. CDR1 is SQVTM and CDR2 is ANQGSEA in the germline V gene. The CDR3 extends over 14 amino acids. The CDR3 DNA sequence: TGCAGCGTGGTGGGGGGGGTATCGAACACTGAAGCTTTCTTT. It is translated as CSVVGGVSNTEAFF.

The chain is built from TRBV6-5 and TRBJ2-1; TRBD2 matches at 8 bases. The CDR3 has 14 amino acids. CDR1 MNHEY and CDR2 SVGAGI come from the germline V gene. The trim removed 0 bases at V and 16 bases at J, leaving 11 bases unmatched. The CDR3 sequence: CASSYSSLAGEPFF. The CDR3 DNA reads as TGTGCCAGCAGTTACTCGAGCCTAGCGGGTGAGCCATTCTTC.

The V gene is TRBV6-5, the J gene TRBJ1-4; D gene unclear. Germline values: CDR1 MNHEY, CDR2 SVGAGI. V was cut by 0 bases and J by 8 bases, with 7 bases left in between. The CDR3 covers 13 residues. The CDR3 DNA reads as TGTGCCAGCAGTTACTCGTATAAAGAAAAACTGTTTTTT. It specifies CASSYSYKEKLFF.

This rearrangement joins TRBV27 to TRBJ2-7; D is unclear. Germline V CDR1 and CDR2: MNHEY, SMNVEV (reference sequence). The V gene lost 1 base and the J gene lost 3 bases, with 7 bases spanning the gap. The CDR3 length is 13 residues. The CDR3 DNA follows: TGTGCCAGCAGTTTATTACCCGGCTACGAGCAGTACTTC. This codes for CASSLLPGYEQYF.

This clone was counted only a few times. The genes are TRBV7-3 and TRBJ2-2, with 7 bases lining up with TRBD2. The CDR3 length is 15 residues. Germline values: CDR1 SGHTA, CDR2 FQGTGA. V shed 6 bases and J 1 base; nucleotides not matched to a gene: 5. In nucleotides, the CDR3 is TGTGCCAGCAGAAGGACTAGTCAGAACACCGGGGAGCTGTTTTTT. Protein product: CASRRTSQNTGELFF.

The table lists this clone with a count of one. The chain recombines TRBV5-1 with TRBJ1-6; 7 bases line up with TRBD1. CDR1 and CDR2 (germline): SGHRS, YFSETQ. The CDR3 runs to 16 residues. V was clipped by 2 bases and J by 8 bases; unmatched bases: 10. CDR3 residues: CASSFSSDRVDSPLHF. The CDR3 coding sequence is TGCGCCAGCAGCTTTAGCTCCGACAGGGTGGATTCACCCCTCCACTTT.

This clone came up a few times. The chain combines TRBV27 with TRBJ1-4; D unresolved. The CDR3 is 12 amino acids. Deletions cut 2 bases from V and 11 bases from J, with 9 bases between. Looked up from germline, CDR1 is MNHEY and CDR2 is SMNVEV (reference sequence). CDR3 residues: CASSLVGDKLFF. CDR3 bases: TGTGCCAGCAGTTTAGTCGGAGATAAACTGTTTTTT.

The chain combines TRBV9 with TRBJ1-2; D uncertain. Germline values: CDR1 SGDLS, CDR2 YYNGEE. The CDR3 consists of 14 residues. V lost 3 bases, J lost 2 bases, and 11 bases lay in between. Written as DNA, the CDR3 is TGTGCCAGCAGCGCCCAGACGGGAAACTATGGCTACACCTTC. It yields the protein CASSAQTGNYGYTF.

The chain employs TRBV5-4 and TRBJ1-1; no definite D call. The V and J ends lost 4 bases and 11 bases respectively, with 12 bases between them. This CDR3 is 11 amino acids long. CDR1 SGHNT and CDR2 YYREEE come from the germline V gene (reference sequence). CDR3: CASSTSAGAFF. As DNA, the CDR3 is TGTGCCAGCAGCACCTCCGCGGGGGCTTTCTTT.

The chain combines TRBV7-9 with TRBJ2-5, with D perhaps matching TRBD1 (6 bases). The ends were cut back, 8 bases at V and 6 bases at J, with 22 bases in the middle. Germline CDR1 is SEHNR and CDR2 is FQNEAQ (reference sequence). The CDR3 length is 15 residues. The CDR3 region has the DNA TGTGCCAGCCTGGGGGCCTCCGGCCCCTTGAAGACCCAGTACTTC. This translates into CASLGASGPLKTQYF.

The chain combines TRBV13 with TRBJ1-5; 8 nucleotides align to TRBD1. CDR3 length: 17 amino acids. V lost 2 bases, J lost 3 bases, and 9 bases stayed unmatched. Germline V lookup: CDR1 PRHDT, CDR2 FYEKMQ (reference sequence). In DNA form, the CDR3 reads TGTGCCAGCAGCTTACAAACCGGGACAGGAATCAATCAGCCCCAGCATTTT. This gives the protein CASSLQTGTGINQPQHF.

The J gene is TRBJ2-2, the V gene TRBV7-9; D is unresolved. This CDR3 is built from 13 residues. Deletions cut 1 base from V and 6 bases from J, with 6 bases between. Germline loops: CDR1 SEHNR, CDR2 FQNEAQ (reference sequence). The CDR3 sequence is CASSLEVPGELFF. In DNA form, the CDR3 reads TGTGCCAGCAGCTTAGAGGTTCCCGGGGAGCTGTTTTTT.

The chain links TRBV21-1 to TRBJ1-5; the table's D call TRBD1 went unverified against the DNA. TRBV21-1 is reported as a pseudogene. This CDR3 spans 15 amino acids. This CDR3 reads CASSHKGGPAPPQHF. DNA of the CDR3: TGTGCCAGCAGCCACAAAGGGGGCCCCGCCCCGCCCCAGCATTTT.

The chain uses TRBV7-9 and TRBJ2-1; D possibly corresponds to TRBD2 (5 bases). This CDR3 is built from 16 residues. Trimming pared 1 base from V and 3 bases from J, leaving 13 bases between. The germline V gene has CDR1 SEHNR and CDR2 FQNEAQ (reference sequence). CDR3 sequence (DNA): TGTGCCAGCAGCTTAGTCTCGCCTAGCTTCTACAATGAGCAGTTCTTC. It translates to CASSLVSPSFYNEQFF.

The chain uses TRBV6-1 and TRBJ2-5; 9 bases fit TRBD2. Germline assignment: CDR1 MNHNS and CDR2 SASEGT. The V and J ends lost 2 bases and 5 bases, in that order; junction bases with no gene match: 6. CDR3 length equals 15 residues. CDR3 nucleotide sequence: TGTGCCAGCAGTGAATTGTCTAGCGGGGTGGAGACCCAGTACTTC. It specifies CASSELSSGVETQYF.

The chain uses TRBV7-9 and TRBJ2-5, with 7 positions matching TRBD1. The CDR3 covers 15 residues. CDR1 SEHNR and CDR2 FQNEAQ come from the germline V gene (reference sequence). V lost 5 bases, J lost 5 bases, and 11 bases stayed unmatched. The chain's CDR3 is CASSPFSRGRETQYF. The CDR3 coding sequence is TGTGCCAGCAGCCCTTTTTCTAGGGGGCGGGAGACCCAGTACTTC.

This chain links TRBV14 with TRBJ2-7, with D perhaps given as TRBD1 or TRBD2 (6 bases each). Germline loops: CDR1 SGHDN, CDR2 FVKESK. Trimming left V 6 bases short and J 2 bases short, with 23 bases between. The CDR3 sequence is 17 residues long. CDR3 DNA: TGTGCCAGCAGTCACGGACGGAAAGGGGGGAAACCCTACGAGCAGTACTTC. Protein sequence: CASSHGRKGGKPYEQYF.

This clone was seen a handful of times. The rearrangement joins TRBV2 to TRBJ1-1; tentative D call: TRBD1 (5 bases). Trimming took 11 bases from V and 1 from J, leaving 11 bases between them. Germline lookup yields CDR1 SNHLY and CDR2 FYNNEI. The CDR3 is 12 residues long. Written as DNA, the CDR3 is TGTGCCTCCCTGGACAAGAACACTGAAGCTTTCTTT. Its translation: CASLDKNTEAFF. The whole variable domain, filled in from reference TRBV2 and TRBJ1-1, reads EPEVTQTPSHQVTQMGQEVILRCVPISNHLYFYWYRQILGQKVEFLVSFYNNEISEKSEIFDDQFSVERPDGSNFTLKIRSTKLEDSAMYFCASLDKNTEAFFGQGTRLTVV.

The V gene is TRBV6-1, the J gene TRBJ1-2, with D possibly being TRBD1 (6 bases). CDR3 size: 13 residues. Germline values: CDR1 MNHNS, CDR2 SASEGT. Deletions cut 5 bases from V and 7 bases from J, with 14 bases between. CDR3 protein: CASSTHTGIGYTF. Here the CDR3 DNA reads TGTGCCAGCAGTACCCACACAGGGATTGGCTACACCTTC.

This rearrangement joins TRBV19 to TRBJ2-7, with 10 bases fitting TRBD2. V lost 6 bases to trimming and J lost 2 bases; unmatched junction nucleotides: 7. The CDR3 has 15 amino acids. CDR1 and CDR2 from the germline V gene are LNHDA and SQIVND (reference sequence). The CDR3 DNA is TGTGCCAGTAGCACAACGCTAGCGGGAGCCTACGAGCAGTACTTC. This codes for CASSTTLAGAYEQYF.

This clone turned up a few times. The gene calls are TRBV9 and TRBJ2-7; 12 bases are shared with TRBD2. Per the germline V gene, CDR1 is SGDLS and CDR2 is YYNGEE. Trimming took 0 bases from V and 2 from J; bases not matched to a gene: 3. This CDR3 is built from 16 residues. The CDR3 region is CASSVGTSGVPYEQYF. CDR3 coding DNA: TGTGCCAGCAGCGTAGGGACTAGCGGGGTACCCTACGAGCAGTACTTC.

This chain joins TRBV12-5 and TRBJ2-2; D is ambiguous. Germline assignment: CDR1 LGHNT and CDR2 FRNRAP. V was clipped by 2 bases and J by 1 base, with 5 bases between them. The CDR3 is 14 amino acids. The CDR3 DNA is TGTGCTAGTGGTTTGTGGCGGAACACCGGGGAGCTGTTTTTT. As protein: CASGLWRNTGELFF.

For the CDR3, the DNA is TGTGCCAGCAGGGGGGGCGCGAATCAGCCCCAGCATTTT. Protein product: CASRGGANQPQHF. The V and J genes are TRBV28 and TRBJ1-5; TRBD1 might be the D (6 bases). The CDR3 is made up of 13 amino acids. In germline, CDR1 is MDHEN, CDR2 SYDVKM. With 6 bases removed from V and 4 bases from J, the gap between germline ends came to 10 bases.

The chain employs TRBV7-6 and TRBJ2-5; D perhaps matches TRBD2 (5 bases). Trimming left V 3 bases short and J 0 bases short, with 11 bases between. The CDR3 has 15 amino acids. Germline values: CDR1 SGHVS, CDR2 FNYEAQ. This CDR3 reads CASSLWTSHQETQYF. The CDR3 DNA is TGTGCCAGCAGCTTGTGGACTTCCCACCAAGAGACCCAGTACTTC.

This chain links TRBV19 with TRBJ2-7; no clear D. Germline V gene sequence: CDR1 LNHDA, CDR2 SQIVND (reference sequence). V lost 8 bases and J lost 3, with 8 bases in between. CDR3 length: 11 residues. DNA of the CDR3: TGTGCCAGTGGCCACGGCTACGAGCAGTACTTC. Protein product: CASGHGYEQYF.